The next 20 T cell receptor beta chains were all read from a single sample in a study of cytomegalovirus exposure and HLA in healthy donors. Generated by immunoSEQ multiplex PCR, the TCRdb table keeps only in-frame clones and is missing some. The sample carries some 170,000 clones, about 89% recorded once. Sequences were obtained from PBMCs. The receptor source for this set is a man aged 18-30 years in good health and CMV-seropositive.

The gene calls are TRBV6-5 and TRBJ1-1, with TRBD1 matching 10 bases. The germline gives CDR1 MNHEY, CDR2 SVGAGI. CDR3 length: 14 residues. The V and J ends lost 8 bases and 1 base, in that order; junction bases with no gene match: 4. The CDR3 sequence is CASLRDRGNTEAFF. CDR3 nucleotides: TGTGCCAGCCTCCGGGACAGGGGGAACACTGAAGCTTTCTTT.

The chain joins TRBV4-2 to TRBJ2-4; 7 bases match TRBD2. V lost 1 base and J lost 0; bases outside the gene matches: 6. Looked up from germline, CDR1 is LGHNA and CDR2 is YNFKEQ. The CDR3 covers 17 residues. Here the CDR3 reads CASSQVGGDLAKNIQYF. CDR3 coding DNA: TGTGCCAGCAGCCAAGTGGGGGGGGATCTAGCCAAAAACATTCAGTACTTC.

The chain carries TRBV9 and TRBJ2-2; D remains unclear. CDR3 length equals 12 residues. The germline gives CDR1 SGDLS, CDR2 YYNGEE. V was clipped by 2 bases and J by 4 bases, with 3 bases between them. The CDR3 DNA reads as TGTGCCAGCAGCGTCTCCACCGGGGAGCTGTTTTTT. Its protein is CASSVSTGELFF. Looking up the rest from reference TRBV9 and TRBJ2-2 gives the full variable domain: DSGVTQTPKHLITATGQRVTLRCSPRSGDLSVYWYQQSLDQGLQFLIQYYNGEERAKGNILERFSAQQFPDLHSELNLSSLELGDSALYFCASSVSTGELFFGEGSRLTVL.

This clone was picked up one time. The genes are TRBV5-1 and TRBJ2-3; D is unresolved. CDR1 is SGHRS and CDR2 is YFSETQ in the germline V gene. Trimming took 3 bases from V and 6 from J, leaving 14 bases between them. This CDR3 spans 14 amino acids. The CDR3 nucleotides are TGCGCCAGCAGCTCCCGGTCATCCTGGGATACGCAGTATTTT. Protein sequence: CASSSRSSWDTQYF.

The rearrangement uses TRBV28 and TRBJ1-2, with 8 bases lining up with TRBD1. V trimming: 6 bases; J trimming: 0 bases; junction bases outside the gene matches: 6. This CDR3 is 15 amino acids long. Germline loops: CDR1 MDHEN, CDR2 SYDVKM. DNA for the CDR3: TGTGCCAGCAGACCTCAGGGGGCGGCTAACTATGGCTACACCTTC. Residues: CASRPQGAANYGYTF.

J is TRBJ2-7 and V is TRBV7-2; TRBD2 might be the D (6 bases). In germline, CDR1 is SGHTA, CDR2 FQGNSA. The CDR3 is 13 residues long. V was shortened by 5 bases and J by 7 bases, with 15 bases between the two germline ends. CDR3: CASSALTSSEQYF. As DNA, the CDR3 is TGTGCCAGCAGCGCCTTGACTAGTAGTGAGCAGTACTTC. Supplemented by reference TRBV7-2 and TRBJ2-7, the full variable domain reads GAGVSQSPSNKVTEKGKDVELRCDPISGHTALYWYRQSLGQGLEFLIYFQGNSAPDKSGLPSDRFSAERTGGSVSTLTIQRTQQEDSAVYLCASSALTSSEQYFGPGTRLTVT.

V gene TRBV7-2 combines with J gene TRBJ2-7, with D perhaps TRBD2 (5 bases). The CDR3 totals 12 residues. Germline-derived CDR1 and CDR2 are SGHTA and FQGNSA. The V end was cut by 1 base, the J end by 6 bases, with 7 bases between. DNA of the CDR3: TGTGCCAGCAGCTTAGGGACTCGCGAGCAGTACTTC. Its translation: CASSLGTREQYF.

The rearrangement joins TRBV7-2 to TRBJ2-7, with TRBD1 identical over 8 bases. V shed 5 bases and J 7 bases; nucleotides not matched to a gene: 13. The germline V gene has CDR1 SGHTA and CDR2 FQGNSA. The length of the CDR3 is 15 residues. This chain's CDR3 is CASSPRHRGYEEQYF. CDR3 DNA sequence: TGTGCCAGCAGCCCCCGGCACAGGGGGTACGAGGAGCAGTACTTC.

This chain joins TRBV29-1 and TRBJ2-1; tentatively, D is TRBD2 (7 bases). Germline V lookup: CDR1 SQVTM, CDR2 ANQGSEA. The CDR3 is 12 amino acids. V was clipped by 8 bases and J by 7 bases, with 15 bases between them. CDR3: CSLRGDNNEQFF. In DNA, the CDR3 is TGCAGCCTACGGGGGGACAATAATGAGCAGTTCTTC.

This clone was seen a single time. V gene TRBV9 combines with J gene TRBJ1-2, with D hard to call. V was trimmed by 0 bases and J by 9 bases, leaving 6 bases between them. The length of the CDR3 is 11 residues. The germline gives CDR1 SGDLS, CDR2 YYNGEE. The CDR3 sequence is CASSVAGSYTF. The CDR3 nucleotides read TGTGCCAGCAGCGTAGCCGGGAGCTACACCTTC.

The V gene is TRBV2, the J gene TRBJ1-2; D remains unclear. Per germline, CDR1 SNHLY and CDR2 FYNNEI. Trimming shortened V by 4 bases and J by 2 bases, and 8 bases separated the two germline ends. CDR3 length: 13 amino acids. DNA of the CDR3: TGTGCCAGCAGTGGCAGGCCGAACTATGGCTACACCTTC. Translation: CASSGRPNYGYTF.

The CDR3 nucleotides read TGTGCCAGCAGCTCCCCGGCCGGTATCGGGACAGGGCCCTACGAGCAGTACTTC. Protein: CASSSPAGIGTGPYEQYF. The J gene is TRBJ2-7, the V gene TRBV13; 9 bases line up with TRBD1. Germline V CDR1 and CDR2: PRHDT, FYEKMQ (reference sequence). The CDR3 length is 18 residues. Trimming at V came to 4 bases and at J to 2 bases, leaving 15 bases not matched to a gene.

The rearrangement links TRBV6-1 to TRBJ1-2; D is uncertain. The CDR3 has 13 residues. Trimming removed 7 bases at V and 8 bases at J, with 17 bases between. Germline-derived CDR1 and CDR2 are MNHNS and SASEGT. The CDR3 DNA reads as TGTGCCAGCACCTCACGGGGAATTTTAGGCTACACCTTC. Translated, it gives CASTSRGILGYTF.

The chain couples TRBV5-4 to TRBJ2-2, with 11 bases that match TRBD1. J lost 5 bases, V lost 3 bases, and 3 bases had no gene match. Germline V gene lookup returns CDR1 SGHNT and CDR2 YYREEE (reference sequence). The CDR3 is 15 amino acids. This CDR3 reads CASSWDRGFTGELFF. In DNA form, the CDR3 reads TGTGCCAGCAGCTGGGACAGGGGGTTTACCGGGGAGCTGTTTTTT.

This chain's CDR3 is CASPRFWGHQPQHF. As DNA, the CDR3 is TGTGCCAGCCCTCGTTTCTGGGGGCATCAGCCCCAGCATTTT. The chain links TRBV6-5 to TRBJ1-5; D might be TRBD1 (6 bases). Germline assignment: CDR1 MNHEY and CDR2 SVGAGI. Trimming took off 8 bases at V and 5 bases at J, with 16 bases between the two ends. CDR3 size: 14 residues.

The rearrangement links TRBV9 to TRBJ1-5; D is undetermined. Trimming removed 3 bases from V and 3 bases from J, with 7 bases in between. This CDR3 contains 13 residues. The germline V gene has CDR1 SGDLS and CDR2 YYNGEE. CDR3 DNA: TGTGCCAGCAGCGCCGGTCACAATCAGCCCCAGCATTTT. It translates to CASSAGHNQPQHF.

The chain recombines TRBV11-1 with TRBJ1-2; possible D gene TRBD1, 5 bases. The CDR3 length is 13 residues. In germline, CDR1 is SGHAT, CDR2 FQDESV (reference sequence). Trimming took 3 bases from V and 6 from J, leaving 11 bases between them. DNA of the CDR3: TGTGCCAGCAGCTTCAGGGCGGACCATGGCTACACCTTC. Protein sequence: CASSFRADHGYTF.

V and J are TRBV14 and TRBJ2-7; D ambiguous. The CDR3 sequence is 11 residues long. Looked up from germline, CDR1 is SGHDN and CDR2 is FVKESK. Trimming took 2 bases from V and 6 from J, leaving 5 bases between them. CDR3 sequence: CASSQQSEQYF. Written as DNA, the CDR3 is TGTGCCAGCAGCCAACAGTCCGAGCAGTACTTC. The full variable domain, in which reference TRBV14 and TRBJ2-7 provide the parts outside the CDR3, is EAGVTQFPSHSVIEKGQTVTLRCDPISGHDNLYWYRRVMGKEIKFLLHFVKESKQDESGMPNNRFLAERTGGTYSTLKVQPAELEDSGVYFCASSQQSEQYFGPGTRLTVT.

The chain uses TRBV5-1 and TRBJ2-5; the D is unclear. Germline CDR1 is SGHRS and CDR2 is YFSETQ. The length of the CDR3 is 14 residues. Trimming left V 5 bases short and J 1 base short, with 12 bases between. The CDR3 nucleotides are TGCGCCAGCAGGCCCCAAGCATCCCAAGAGACCCAGTACTTC. Protein: CASRPQASQETQYF.

The CDR3 sequence is CASSRGGQSYGYTF. The CDR3 nucleotides read TGTGCCAGTAGTCGGGGGGGACAATCATATGGCTACACCTTC. This rearrangement joins TRBV19 to TRBJ1-2; D may be TRBD1 (6 bases). Germline V gene sequence: CDR1 LNHDA, CDR2 SQIVND (reference sequence). The CDR3 is 14 residues long. The V and J ends lost 5 bases and 5 bases respectively, with 15 bases between them.